This T cell receptor (beta chain) was profiled in a study of cytomegalovirus exposure and HLA in healthy donors. V lost 3 bases and J lost 4; bases outside the gene matches: 4. Germline V gene sequence: CDR1 SGDLS, CDR2 YYNGEE. The CDR3 spans 14 residues. Both 60 Vbeta primers and 13 Jbeta primers went into the PCR. Profiling relied on immunoSEQ multiplex PCR, and the TCRdb table lists in-frame clones only, not all of them. The sample contains over 100,000 clones, over 75% of which appear only once. The sequence was collected from a woman between 18 and 29 years old in good health and CMV-seropositive. Sequencing used PBMCs. The chain links TRBV9 to TRBJ1-1, with 9 positions matching TRBD1. The CDR3 sequence: CASSGGQGFTEAFF. The DNA of the CDR3 is TGTGCCAGCAGCGGGGGACAGGGCTTCACTGAAGCTTTCTTT.